Each of the 32 T cell receptor beta chains below was sequenced from the same sample in a study of PD-L1 blockade in urothelial cancer. Time point here: peripheral blood 6 weeks after treatment start. TCRdb's table, derived via immunoSEQ multiplex PCR, lists solely in-frame clones and lacks some. The sample contains 48,000 or so clones, roughly 80% of which appear only once. The source material was PBMCs, sampled around atezolizumab (anti-PD-L1) treatment. The receptors were gathered from a man aged 70-80 years with urothelial cancer.

This chain uses TRBV30 with TRBJ2-7, with 12 nucleotides matching TRBD1. Trimming removed 0 bases from V and 4 bases from J; junction bases left unmatched: 4. Germline V gene lookup returns CDR1 GTSNPN and CDR2 SVGIG (reference sequence). The CDR3 totals 15 residues. This CDR3 is CAWSVPGQGAYEQYF. In nucleotides, the CDR3 is TGTGCCTGGAGTGTACCGGGACAGGGGGCTTACGAGCAGTACTTC.

This chain links TRBV4-1 with TRBJ2-7, with D possibly TRBD2 on 5 matching bases. Germline V gives CDR1 MGHRA, CDR2 YSYEKL. Between the trimmed V and J ends, which lost 1 base and 5 bases, there was a span of 12 bases. The CDR3 has 14 residues. In DNA, the CDR3 is TGCGCCAGCAGCCAAGGGGTGGGAGCCCACGAGCAGTACTTC. Translating it yields CASSQGVGAHEQYF.

CDR3 sequence (DNA): TGCGCCAGCAGCCCCCGGACAGTATTGACCGGGGAGCTGTTTTTT. This encodes CASSPRTVLTGELFF. The V call is TRBV4-1, the J call TRBJ2-2; tentatively, D is TRBD1 (6 bases). Deletions cut 4 bases from V and 5 bases from J, with 14 bases between. The germline gives CDR1 MGHRA, CDR2 YSYEKL. This CDR3 has 15 residues.

The chain couples TRBV28 to TRBJ2-7; no firm D call. V was cut by 7 bases and J by 1 base, with 14 bases left in between. Germline V CDR1 and CDR2: MDHEN, SYDVKM. This CDR3 contains 14 residues. The CDR3 DNA is TGTGCCAGCAACAAACCCGACGGGTCCTACGAGCAGTACTTC. Its translation is CASNKPDGSYEQYF. Based on the CDR3 plus reference TRBV28 and TRBJ2-7, the full variable domain is DVKVTQSSRYLVKRTGEKVFLECVQDMDHENMFWYRQDPGLGLRLIYFSYDVKMKEKGDIPEGYSVSREKKERFSLILESASTNQTSMYLCASNKPDGSYEQYFGPGTRLTVT.

This chain links TRBV2 with TRBJ2-3; D might be TRBD1 (7 bases). This CDR3 comprises 14 residues. Trimming pared 7 bases from V and 3 bases from J, leaving 14 bases between. In germline, CDR1 is SNHLY, CDR2 FYNNEI. The CDR3 DNA sequence: TGTGCCAGCATTGCGGGACAGTGGACAGATACGCAGTATTTT. It translates to CASIAGQWTDTQYF.

This sequence joins TRBV27 and TRBJ1-1, with a weak D call TRBD1 (6 bases). The CDR3 totals 13 residues. Germline-derived CDR1 and CDR2 are MNHEY and SMNVEV (reference sequence). The ends were cut back, 10 bases at V and 6 bases at J, with 18 bases in the middle. CDR3 DNA sequence: TGTGCCACCTCGACCGGACAGTCAGCTGAAGCTTTCTTT. Amino acid sequence: CATSTGQSAEAFF.

This chain connects TRBV30 to TRBJ1-1; 7 nucleotides agree with TRBD1. Germline V gene lookup returns CDR1 GTSNPN and CDR2 SVGIG (reference sequence). Trimming at V came to 0 bases and at J to 4 bases, leaving 8 bases not matched to a gene. The CDR3 totals 15 residues. The CDR3 sequence: CAWSVRTGGFTEAFF. For the CDR3, the DNA is TGTGCCTGGAGTGTGAGGACAGGAGGTTTCACTGAAGCTTTCTTT. Combining the CDR3 with reference TRBV30 and TRBJ1-1 gives the whole variable domain SQTIHQWPATLVQPVGSPLSLECTVEGTSNPNLYWYRQAAGRGLQLLFYSVGIGQISSEVPQNLSASRPQDRQFILSSKKLLLSDSGFYLCAWSVRTGGFTEAFFGQGTRLTVV.

This clone was seen a few times. The rearrangement links TRBV10-2 to TRBJ1-1; 7 bases map to TRBD1. Germline CDR1 is WSHSY and CDR2 is SAAADI. The CDR3 has 14 residues. The V gene end was trimmed by 7 bases and the J gene end by 1 base; junction bases not matched to a gene: 6. CDR3 in amino acids: CASTLGGENTEAFF. CDR3 coding DNA: TGCGCCAGCACCTTAGGGGGCGAGAACACTGAAGCTTTCTTT.

The chain has TRBV2 and TRBJ1-1, with no clear D. This CDR3 is built from 14 residues. The germline V gene encodes CDR1 SNHLY and CDR2 FYNNEI. Trimming removed 7 bases at V and 4 bases at J, with 16 bases between. The CDR3 protein is CASTGGVVGTEAFF. DNA for the CDR3: TGTGCCAGCACCGGCGGCGTGGTTGGCACTGAAGCTTTCTTT.

Within the sample, this clone is medium-sized. The CDR3 sequence: CASISTGTGVGYTF. In DNA, the CDR3 is TGTGCCAGCATATCGACCGGGACAGGGGTCGGCTACACCTTC. This rearrangement joins TRBV25-1 to TRBJ1-2; 10 nucleotides align to TRBD1. This CDR3 is built from 14 residues. After removal of 7 bases from V and 8 bases from J, the junction contained 10 bases not matched to a gene. Germline loops: CDR1 MGHDK, CDR2 SYGVNS.

The chain employs TRBV5-1 and TRBJ2-7, with 7 bases matching TRBD1. This CDR3 spans 14 amino acids. With 0 bases clipped from V and 7 bases from J, the junction kept 7 bases outside the gene matches. From germline, CDR1 is SGHRS and CDR2 YFSETQ. The CDR3 is CASSLVDTGVEQYF. The CDR3, as DNA: TGCGCCAGCAGCTTGGTCGACACAGGGGTAGAGCAGTACTTC.

V gene TRBV11-2 combines with J gene TRBJ2-7; TRBD2 matches at 8 bases. Germline trimming cut 0 bases from V and 3 bases from J; bases unmatched to any gene: 7. The CDR3 is made up of 16 amino acids. CDR1 and CDR2 (germline): SGHAT, FQNNGV. Here the CDR3 reads CASSLDWREVRYEQYF. The CDR3 bases are TGTGCCAGCAGCTTAGATTGGCGGGAGGTCCGCTACGAGCAGTACTTC.

The chain is built from TRBV19 and TRBJ2-6; D perhaps matches TRBD2 (6 bases). This CDR3 has 16 amino acids. The V gene lost 5 bases and the J gene lost 0 bases, with 11 bases spanning the gap. Germline loops: CDR1 LNHDA, CDR2 SQIVND (reference sequence). Here the CDR3 reads CASSPQEGSGANVLTF. CDR3 bases: TGTGCCAGTAGTCCCCAGGAGGGCTCTGGGGCCAACGTCCTGACTTTC.

This chain joins TRBV28 and TRBJ1-1; 8 bases line up with TRBD1. CDR1 and CDR2 (germline): MDHEN, SYDVKM. Trimming removed 8 bases from V and 5 bases from J; junction bases left unmatched: 7. The CDR3 has 13 residues. CDR3 sequence: CASQGARLTEAFF. The CDR3 DNA reads as TGTGCCAGCCAGGGGGCTCGTTTAACTGAAGCTTTCTTT. Combining the CDR3 with reference TRBV28 and TRBJ1-1 gives the whole variable domain DVKVTQSSRYLVKRTGEKVFLECVQDMDHENMFWYRQDPGLGLRLIYFSYDVKMKEKGDIPEGYSVSREKKERFSLILESASTNQTSMYLCASQGARLTEAFFGQGTRLTVV.

This chain uses TRBV5-1 with TRBJ2-4; D possibly corresponds to TRBD1 (6 bases). Germline-derived CDR1 and CDR2 are SGHRS and YFSETQ. This CDR3 contains 15 residues. Trimming took 4 bases from V and 7 from J, leaving 18 bases between them. The CDR3 here is CASSLQGLENNIQYF. The CDR3 DNA is TGCGCCAGCAGCCTACAGGGATTGGAAAACAACATTCAGTACTTC.

This clone was detected only once. This rearrangement joins TRBV28 to TRBJ1-2; D remains ambiguous. Trimming removed 7 bases at V and 2 bases at J, with 5 bases between. Germline V gene lookup returns CDR1 MDHEN and CDR2 SYDVKM. The CDR3 has 11 amino acids. The CDR3 loop is CASTSNYGYTF. The CDR3 DNA reads as TGTGCCAGCACGTCGAACTATGGCTACACCTTC.

This chain joins TRBV29-1 and TRBJ2-7, with TRBD2 matching over 12 bases. Germline V CDR1 and CDR2: SQVTM, ANQGSEA. The CDR3 loop spans 15 amino acids. V was clipped by 4 bases and J by 6 bases; unmatched bases: 10. The CDR3 region has the DNA TGCAGCGTTGGGACTAGCGGGATGACCCTAAGCGAGCAGTACTTC. Residues: CSVGTSGMTLSEQYF.

The gene calls are TRBV19 and TRBJ1-2; 9 bases are a match to TRBD1. Germline CDR1 is LNHDA and CDR2 is SQIVND (reference sequence). This CDR3 contains 15 residues. J was trimmed by 4 bases and V by 4 bases; bases with no gene match: 7. The CDR3: CASSTSGQGSYGYTF. The CDR3 DNA sequence: TGTGCCAGTAGTACTTCGGGACAGGGCTCCTATGGCTACACCTTC.

V usage is TRBV10-3 and J usage is TRBJ2-3; tentatively, D is TRBD2 (6 bases). The CDR3 totals 17 residues. Trimming took off 0 bases at V and 0 bases at J, with 13 bases between the two ends. Germline V CDR1 and CDR2: ENHRY, SYGVKD. As DNA, the CDR3 is TGTGCCATCAGTGAGTCTGATACGGGAGCGAGCACAGATACGCAGTATTTT. Translation: CAISESDTGASTDTQYF.

The chain employs TRBV30 and TRBJ2-3, with a weak D call TRBD1 (5 bases). The CDR3 runs to 15 residues. V was cut by 0 bases and J by 4 bases, with 14 bases left in between. CDR1 and CDR2 from the germline V gene are GTSNPN and SVGIG (reference sequence). This CDR3 reads CAWSVLSGPPDTQYF. The CDR3 DNA sequence: TGTGCCTGGAGTGTACTCTCAGGGCCCCCAGATACGCAGTATTTT.

The chain has TRBV2 and TRBJ2-7; possible D gene TRBD2, 6 bases. This CDR3 is 15 amino acids long. The ends were cut back, 6 bases at V and 0 bases at J, with 15 bases in the middle. Germline V gives CDR1 SNHLY, CDR2 FYNNEI. DNA of the CDR3: TGTGCCAGCAGGGGGGGACGACTGGTCTCCTACGAGCAGTACTTC. Its protein product is CASRGGRLVSYEQYF.

V and J are TRBV5-1 and TRBJ2-7; 11 bases are shared with TRBD1. The CDR3 is 15 residues long. V lost 4 bases to trimming and J lost 3 bases; unmatched junction nucleotides: 6. CDR1 is SGHRS and CDR2 is YFSETQ in the germline V gene. For the CDR3, the DNA is TGCGCCAGCAGCCTGGGACAGGGGGGAATCTACGAGCAGTACTTC. It specifies CASSLGQGGIYEQYF.

This clone was picked up a small number of times. The CDR3 here is CASSFTATGLAFF. CDR3 coding DNA: TGTGCCAGCAGCTTTACTGCGACAGGCTTGGCTTTCTTT. The chain couples TRBV7-9 to TRBJ1-1; tentative D call: TRBD1 (6 bases). CDR1 is SEHNR, CDR2 FQNEAQ, per germline (reference sequence). CDR3 length: 13 amino acids. Trimming left V 3 bases short and J 11 bases short, with 16 bases between.

This clone was picked up a small number of times. The chain links TRBV30 to TRBJ1-5, with D unresolved. V lost 0 bases and J 1 base, leaving 4 bases between the germline ends. CDR3 length: 13 amino acids. CDR1 is GTSNPN and CDR2 is SVGIG in the germline V gene (reference sequence). The CDR3 spells CAWSVLSNQPQHF. In nucleotides, the CDR3 is TGTGCCTGGAGTGTACTCAGCAATCAGCCCCAGCATTTT.

The gene calls are TRBV5-5 and TRBJ2-2; TRBD2 might be the D (5 bases). The germline CDR1 and CDR2 sequences are SGHKS and YYEKEE (reference sequence). With 0 bases removed from V and 8 bases from J, the gap between germline ends came to 5 bases. The CDR3 is made up of 12 amino acids. CDR3 sequence reads: CASSLGGGELFF. The DNA for the CDR3 is TGTGCCAGCAGCTTGGGAGGGGGGGAGCTGTTTTTT.

The chain recombines TRBV28 with TRBJ1-1; 8 nucleotides match TRBD1. This CDR3 has 15 amino acids. Germline V CDR1 and CDR2: MDHEN, SYDVKM. The CDR3 region has the DNA TGTGAGGTTTCCACGATCAGGGGGCATGGTACTGAAGCTTTCTTT. Amino acids: CEVSTIRGHGTEAFF. The full variable domain, completed using reference TRBV28 and TRBJ1-1, is DVKVTQSSRYLVKRTGEKVFLECVQDMDHENMFWYRQDPGLGLRLIYFSYDVKMKEKGDIPEGYSVSREKKERFSLILESASTNQTSMYLCEVSTIRGHGTEAFFGQGTRLTVV.

This clone was observed a handful of times. The V gene is TRBV27, the J gene TRBJ1-4; 7 bases are a match to TRBD1. The CDR3 loop spans 16 amino acids. CDR1 MNHEY and CDR2 SMNVEV come from the germline V gene (reference sequence). V lost 5 bases, J lost 5 bases, and 11 bases stayed unmatched. CDR3 region: CASSRAPGTENEKLFF. CDR3 sequence (DNA): TGTGCCAGCAGTAGAGCACCCGGGACAGAAAATGAAAAACTGTTTTTT.

V gene TRBV4-1 combines with J gene TRBJ2-1, with 12 bases matching TRBD2. CDR3 length: 20 amino acids. Germline CDR1 and CDR2: MGHRA and YSYEKL. The V and J ends lost 0 bases and 0 bases, in that order; junction bases with no gene match: 9. CDR3 in amino acids: CASSQDGTSGRPGSYNEQFF. The CDR3, as DNA: TGCGCCAGCAGCCAAGATGGCACTAGCGGGAGGCCCGGCTCCTACAATGAGCAGTTCTTC.

The rearrangement links TRBV18 to TRBJ1-4, with D tentatively TRBD1 (5 bases). With 4 bases removed from V and 8 bases from J, the gap between germline ends came to 14 bases. The CDR3 is made up of 14 amino acids. Germline CDR1 KGHSH, CDR2 LQKENI. DNA of the CDR3: TGTGCCAGCTCACGCGAAGGACAAGACGAAAAACTGTTTTTT. It codes for CASSREGQDEKLFF.

This sequence joins TRBV7-2 and TRBJ2-7; TRBD1 matches at 10 bases. The V gene's germline CDR1 is SGHTA and CDR2 FQGNSA. Trimming cost V 4 bases and J 2 bases; bases outside gene matches: 5. The CDR3 spans 15 residues. The DNA for the CDR3 is TGTGCCAGCAGCTGGCGACAGGGGGCCACCTACGAGCAGTACTTC. This sequence encodes CASSWRQGATYEQYF.

The table lists this clone with a few counts. CDR3: CASSLDRGSTDTQYF. CDR3 sequence (DNA): TGTGCCAGCAGCTTGGACAGGGGATCCACAGATACGCAGTATTTT. The chain couples TRBV5-4 to TRBJ2-3; 7 bases fit TRBD1. CDR1 and CDR2 from the germline V gene are SGHNT and YYREEE (reference sequence). CDR3 length equals 15 residues. The V and J ends lost 0 bases and 2 bases, in that order; junction bases with no gene match: 3.

The chain uses TRBV5-1 and TRBJ2-2, with no clear D. The CDR3 has 15 amino acids. The germline gives CDR1 SGHRS, CDR2 YFSETQ. V was trimmed by 4 bases and J by 0 bases, leaving 10 bases between them. The CDR3 is CASSLDTANTGELFF. In DNA form, the CDR3 reads TGCGCCAGCAGCCTTGACACCGCGAACACCGGGGAGCTGTTTTTT.